These 17 T cell receptor beta chains came from one sample sequenced in a study of shared clonotypes between healthy human individuals. Assay: immunoSEQ multiplex PCR; the TCRdb copy retains only in-frame clones and omits some. In the table there are around 100,000 clones, roughly two thirds of which are singletons. Sequenced input: memory CD8+ T cells sorted from blood. Described subset: CD45RO+ cells pooled with CCR7-negative TemRA cells. The origin of the receptors is a young man in good health.

V gene TRBV7-9 combines with J gene TRBJ1-4; TRBD1 matches at 9 bases. Trimming cost V 5 bases and J 5 bases; bases outside gene matches: 9. The CDR3 sequence is 16 residues long. Germline-derived CDR1 and CDR2 are SEHNR and FQNEAQ (reference sequence). CDR3 sequence reads: CASSPEGQGENEKLFF. DNA for the CDR3: TGTGCCAGCAGCCCGGAGGGACAGGGTGAGAATGAAAAACTGTTTTTT.

The table lists this clone with a few counts. The chain carries TRBV5-1 and TRBJ1-5, with TRBD1 matching over 8 bases. From germline, CDR1 is SGHRS and CDR2 YFSETQ. This CDR3 comprises 14 residues. The ends lost 4 bases at V and 5 bases at J; junction bases unmatched: 5. The CDR3: CASSIGQGDQPQHF. The CDR3 coding sequence is TGCGCCAGCAGCATAGGACAGGGTGATCAGCCCCAGCATTTT.

The V call is TRBV6-1, the J call TRBJ2-6; D is uncertain. Trimming shortened V by 3 bases and J by 1 base, and 7 bases separated the two germline ends. The CDR3 runs 15 residues. Germline values: CDR1 MNHNS, CDR2 SASEGT. In nucleotides, the CDR3 is TGTGCCAGCAGTGATCGTGAATCTGGGGCCAACGTCCTGACTTTC. Translating it yields CASSDRESGANVLTF.

CDR3 in amino acids: CASSLPGGRNEQFF. The CDR3 DNA is TGTGCCAGCAGTTTACCTGGGGGTCGGAATGAGCAGTTCTTC. This chain connects TRBV28 to TRBJ2-1, with D perhaps being TRBD1 or TRBD2 (5 bases each). Trimming took 2 bases from V and 7 from J, leaving 12 bases between them. The CDR3 contains 14 residues. Germline V gives CDR1 MDHEN, CDR2 SYDVKM. Full variable domain (missing parts from reference TRBV28 and TRBJ2-1): DVKVTQSSRYLVKRTGEKVFLECVQDMDHENMFWYRQDPGLGLRLIYFSYDVKMKEKGDIPEGYSVSREKKERFSLILESASTNQTSMYLCASSLPGGRNEQFFGPGTRLTVL.

For this clone: An end of the junction does not agree with germline; a read error may underlie this. V is TRBV5-1 and J is TRBJ2-7; 7 nucleotides align to TRBD1. Germline V CDR1 and CDR2: SGHRS, YFSETQ. This CDR3 is built from 15 residues. Here the CDR3 DNA reads TGCGCCAGCAGCTTATGGGACAGAGCCATCGATGCCCCGATCTTC. Its translation is CASSLWDRAIDAPIF.

This rearrangement joins TRBV4-3 to TRBJ1-1; D might be TRBD1 (6 bases). The CDR3 has 16 amino acids. The V end was cut by 1 base, the J end by 5 bases, with 17 bases between. The germline gives CDR1 LGHNA, CDR2 YSLEER. CDR3 sequence reads: CASSQGNRGPGTEAFF. CDR3 bases: TGCGCCAGCAGCCAAGGGAACCGGGGGCCCGGGACTGAAGCTTTCTTT.

V usage is TRBV5-1 and J usage is TRBJ2-1; TRBD2 matches at 11 bases. The CDR3 is 17 residues long. V was clipped by 4 bases and J by 0 bases; unmatched bases: 6. CDR1 is SGHRS, CDR2 YFSETQ, per germline. The CDR3 coding sequence is TGCGCCAGCAGCCGGGTAGCGGGAGGGGGCTCCTACAATGAGCAGTTCTTC. This gives the protein CASSRVAGGGSYNEQFF.

V usage is TRBV7-8 and J usage is TRBJ1-1; 9 bases are a match to TRBD1. The CDR3 covers 18 residues. Germline V gene sequence: CDR1 SGHVS, CDR2 FQNEAQ. The J segment lost 3 bases and the V segment lost 3 bases, leaving 14 bases of the junction unmatched. This chain's CDR3 is CASSFRDRGGARDTEAFF. In nucleotides, the CDR3 is TGTGCCAGCAGCTTCAGAGACAGGGGGGGGGCCCGAGACACTGAAGCTTTCTTT.

This sequence joins TRBV19 and TRBJ2-3; either TRBD1 or TRBD2 may fit D (5 bases each). Per germline, CDR1 LNHDA and CDR2 SQIVND (reference sequence). This CDR3 spans 16 amino acids. Deletions cut 5 bases from V and 4 bases from J, with 19 bases between. The CDR3 DNA reads TGTGCCAGTAGTGCATACCGGGACGTCGGCCCAGATACGCAGTATTTT. This translates into CASSAYRDVGPDTQYF.

V and J are TRBV6-6 and TRBJ1-1; D uncertain. Germline V lookup: CDR1 MNHNY, CDR2 SVGAGI (reference sequence). The CDR3 consists of 13 residues. V dropped 7 bases and J dropped 5 bases, with 14 bases sitting between them. The CDR3 bases are TGTGCCAGCAAAGAGGATCCCTTGACTGAAGCTTTCTTT. Translated: CASKEDPLTEAFF.

The V and J genes are TRBV15 and TRBJ2-6; D remains ambiguous. The germline V gene has CDR1 LNHNV and CDR2 YYDKDF (reference sequence). V lost 4 bases to trimming and J lost 2 bases, with 9 bases between them. The CDR3 contains 15 residues. Here the CDR3 DNA reads TGTGCCACCAGCAAGTCTGGGACTGGGGCCAACGTCCTGACTTTC. It translates to CATSKSGTGANVLTF. Looking up the rest from reference TRBV15 and TRBJ2-6 gives the full variable domain: DAMVIQNPRYQVTQFGKPVTLSCSQTLNHNVMYWYQQKSSQAPKLLFHYYDKDFNNEADTPDNFQSRRPNTSFCFLDIRSPGLGDTAMYLCATSKSGTGANVLTFGAGSRLTVL.

The CDR3 spells CASSPPQGYTQYF. CDR3 bases: TGTGCCAGCAGTCCACCACAGGGATATACGCAGTATTTT. V is TRBV27 and J is TRBJ2-3; maybe TRBD1 (6 bases). The CDR3 is made up of 13 amino acids. V was trimmed by 5 bases and J by 7 bases, leaving 13 bases between them. Germline CDR1 MNHEY, CDR2 SMNVEV (reference sequence).

The chain combines TRBV5-6 with TRBJ2-7; no definite D call. V was clipped by 0 bases and J by 3 bases, with 19 bases between them. There are 17 residues in the CDR3. Germline V gene sequence: CDR1 SGHDT, CDR2 YYEEEE. CDR3 region: CASSLAVRVFDYYEQYF. DNA for the CDR3: TGTGCCAGCAGCTTGGCCGTTCGCGTCTTCGATTACTACGAGCAGTACTTC.

The chain uses TRBV7-8 and TRBJ2-7; 9 bases line up with TRBD2. V trimming: 7 bases; J trimming: 0 bases; junction bases outside the gene matches: 7. In germline, CDR1 is SGHVS, CDR2 FQNEAQ. This CDR3 has 15 amino acids. CDR3 sequence reads: CASTHLAGYSYEQYF. CDR3 nucleotides: TGTGCCAGCACCCATCTAGCGGGGTACTCCTACGAGCAGTACTTC. The variable domain in full, with the rest retrieved from reference TRBV7-8 and TRBJ2-7, is GAGVSQSPRYKVAKRGQDVALRCDPISGHVSLFWYQQALGQGPEFLTYFQNEAQLDKSGLPSDRFFAERPEGSVSTLKIQRTQQEDSAVYLCASTHLAGYSYEQYFGPGTRLTVT.

This clone was seen many times. The rearrangement uses TRBV19 and TRBJ2-6, with 9 bases identical to TRBD1. Germline assignment: CDR1 LNHDA and CDR2 SQIVND (reference sequence). The CDR3 length is 18 residues. Unmatched junction bases numbered 7, after V lost 4 bases and J lost 0 bases. DNA for the CDR3: TGTGCCAGTAGTAAAGGGGACAGGGATGACTCTGGGGCCAACGTCCTGACTTTC. Translated, it gives CASSKGDRDDSGANVLTF. Full variable domain (rest looked up from reference TRBV19 and TRBJ2-6): DGGITQSPKYLFRKEGQNVTLSCEQNLNHDAMYWYRQDPGQGLRLIYYSQIVNDFQKGDIAEGYSVSREKKESFPLTVTSAQKNPTAFYLCASSKGDRDDSGANVLTFGAGSRLTVL.

The V and J genes are TRBV14 and TRBJ2-2, with D possibly matching TRBD2 (6 bases). This CDR3 has 16 amino acids. The germline V gene has CDR1 SGHDN and CDR2 FVKESK. Trimming cost V 0 bases and J 5 bases, with 13 bases left between them. CDR3 in DNA: TGTGCCAGCAGCCAAGAAGTGGGGGGAATTACCGGGGAGCTGTTTTTT. It is translated as CASSQEVGGITGELFF. Full variable domain (missing parts from reference TRBV14 and TRBJ2-2): EAGVTQFPSHSVIEKGQTVTLRCDPISGHDNLYWYRRVMGKEIKFLLHFVKESKQDESGMPNNRFLAERTGGTYSTLKVQPAELEDSGVYFCASSQEVGGITGELFFGEGSRLTVL.

The chain employs TRBV28 and TRBJ1-5, with D maybe TRBD1 (5 bases). V was cut by 5 bases and J by 5 bases, with 19 bases left in between. Germline CDR1 is MDHEN and CDR2 is SYDVKM. This CDR3 region has 16 residues. The CDR3 spells CASSGRTGQGYQPQHF. The CDR3 nucleotides read TGTGCCAGCAGTGGAAGAACAGGTCAGGGCTATCAGCCCCAGCATTTT.